The 15 T cell receptor beta chains in this list originate from one sample, sequenced in a study of T-cell memory formation after mild COVID-19. From the 5' RACE reads, TCRdb called clonotypes with MiXCR, one entry per CDR3 protein. The sample lists under 450,000 distinct CDR3 sequences; less than 25% were seen once. The source material was PBMCs or a T cell subset sorted from them (not recorded which). The source is a man younger than 35 who had mild COVID-19 (a few samples of this study predate the infection). Cell type and time point are not known.

This clonotype was counted between two and nine times. The chain employs TRBV7-2 and TRBJ1-6, with 9 nucleotides matching TRBD1. Per the germline V gene, CDR1 is SGHTA and CDR2 is FQGNSA. The CDR3 has 16 residues. J lost 10 bases, V lost 6 bases, and 13 bases had no gene match. DNA of the CDR3: TGTGCCAGCAGGGGAACGGGACAGGGTAGGAGGTCACCCCTCCACTTT. Encoded protein: CASRGTGQGRRSPLHF.

As for this clonotype: The junction departs from germline at one end; a sequencing error may be responsible. V usage is TRBV10-2 and J usage is TRBJ1-5; D is ambiguous. The CDR3 consists of 14 residues. Germline loops: CDR1 WSHSY, CDR2 SAAADI. The CDR3 DNA is TGCGCCAGCAGTGAGAGTCAGATCAATCAGCCACAGCATTTT. Encoded protein: CASSESQINQPQHF.

This clonotype has just a few counts. The rearrangement uses TRBV4-1 and TRBJ2-5, with D unresolved. From germline, CDR1 is MGHRA and CDR2 YSYEKL. Trimming removed 4 bases from V and 5 bases from J, with 17 bases in between. The CDR3 is 15 amino acids. The CDR3 spells CASSLAPGPRETQYF. The CDR3 bases are TGCGCCAGCAGCCTCGCCCCGGGCCCCCGTGAGACCCAGTACTTC.

The chain couples TRBV10-3 to TRBJ2-5; 10 bases map to TRBD1. With 2 bases clipped from V and 5 bases from J, the junction kept 14 bases outside the gene matches. Per germline, CDR1 ENHRY and CDR2 SYGVKD. This CDR3 region has 18 residues. CDR3 nucleotide sequence: TGTGCCATCAGTGAGGCCCGACTGGACAGGGGGATGTGGGAGACCCAGTACTTC. This sequence encodes CAISEARLDRGMWETQYF.

The rearrangement uses TRBV12-3 or TRBV12-4 and TRBJ2-2; D not certain. Trimming cost V 2 bases and J 4 bases, with 11 bases left between them. This CDR3 is built from 15 residues. CDR3 sequence (DNA): TGTGCCAGCAGTTTATATGCAGACGGCACCGGGGAGCTGTTTTTT. This codes for CASSLYADGTGELFF.

DNA of the CDR3: TGTGCCAGCAGCCAAGGGGAGCTTGCAACTAATGAAAAACTGTTTTTT. Translating gives CASSQGELATNEKLFF. J is TRBJ1-4 and V is TRBV3-1, with D uncertain. The CDR3 sequence is 16 residues long. Germline CDR1 and CDR2: LGHDT and YNNKEL (reference sequence). Deletions cut 1 base from V and 0 bases from J, with 9 bases between.

This clonotype was counted many times. The chain joins TRBV20-1 to TRBJ2-2; D tentatively fits TRBD1 or TRBD2 (5 bases each). The CDR3 runs to 13 residues. Trimming took off 2 bases at V and 5 bases at J, with 9 bases between the two ends. Germline V gene data show CDR1 as DFQATT and CDR2 as SNEGSKA (reference sequence). CDR3 in amino acids: CSARSWGTGELFF. The CDR3 DNA reads TGCAGTGCTAGAAGTTGGGGGACCGGGGAGCTGTTTTTT.

The chain recombines TRBV7-2 with TRBJ2-5; tentative D call: TRBD1 (7 bases). There are 14 residues in the CDR3. V was clipped by 2 bases and J by 3 bases, with 10 bases between them. CDR1 and CDR2 from the germline V gene are SGHTA and FQGNSA. The DNA for the CDR3 is TGTGCCAGCAGCTTACAGGGGGGCGAAGAGACCCAGTACTTC. Residues: CASSLQGGEETQYF.

This chain links TRBV20-1 with TRBJ2-1; D uncertain. CDR1 and CDR2 from the germline V gene are DFQATT and SNEGSKA (reference sequence). The CDR3 consists of 13 residues. The V and J ends lost 3 bases and 5 bases respectively, with 11 bases between them. CDR3: CSASPGAHNEQFF. In nucleotides, the CDR3 is TGCAGTGCTAGCCCGGGCGCTCACAATGAGCAGTTCTTC.

This clonotype occurred a few times. This chain uses TRBV7-6 with TRBJ2-1; unclear D gene. Trimming shortened V by 4 bases and J by 8 bases, and 12 bases separated the two germline ends. The CDR3 runs to 13 residues. Germline V lookup: CDR1 SGHVS, CDR2 FNYEAQ. Written as DNA, the CDR3 is TGTGCCAGCAGCTCATCGCCCGTGGATGAGCAGTTCTTC. Translated: CASSSSPVDEQFF.

The rearrangement joins TRBV12-3 or TRBV12-4 to TRBJ2-7; unclear D gene. The CDR3 loop spans 12 amino acids. V lost 3 bases and J 7 bases, leaving 10 bases between the germline ends. In DNA, the CDR3 is TGTGCCAGCAGTTTCGTTACGAGGGAGCAGTACTTC. It encodes CASSFVTREQYF.

In DNA form, the CDR3 reads TGCGCCAGCAGCTACGGACTAGCGGGGGCCAACCAAGAGACCCAGTACTTC. Its translation is CASSYGLAGANQETQYF. The chain is built from TRBV5-1 and TRBJ2-5; TRBD2 matches 13 bases. Germline-derived CDR1 and CDR2 are SGHRS and YFSETQ. The CDR3 runs to 17 residues. The ends lost 3 bases at V and 0 bases at J; junction bases unmatched: 5. The whole variable domain, filled in from reference TRBV5-1 and TRBJ2-5, reads KAGVTQTPRYLIKTRGQQVTLSCSPISGHRSVSWYQQTPGQGLQFLFEYFSETQRNKGNFPGRFSGRQFSNSRSEMNVSTLELGDSALYLCASSYGLAGANQETQYFGPGTRLLVL.

This clonotype appeared a few times. The chain recombines TRBV2 with TRBJ2-7; D uncertain. CDR1 is SNHLY and CDR2 is FYNNEI in the germline V gene. Trimming shortened V by 1 base and J by 2 bases, and 6 bases separated the two germline ends. This CDR3 has 13 residues. The DNA for the CDR3 is TGTGCCAGCAGTGAAGGGACGACCTACGAGCAGTACGTC. It codes for CASSEGTTYEQYV.

The table lists this clonotype with a few counts. The chain employs TRBV9 and TRBJ2-3; D perhaps matches TRBD1 (6 bases). Deletions cut 0 bases from V and 0 bases from J, with 8 bases between. Germline CDR1 is SGDLS and CDR2 is YYNGEE. The CDR3 runs to 15 residues. The CDR3: CASSVEGGSTDTQYF. Written as DNA, the CDR3 is TGTGCCAGCAGCGTAGAAGGGGGAAGCACAGATACGCAGTATTTT.

This clonotype was observed a few times. The chain couples TRBV5-1 to TRBJ2-7; 8 nucleotides line up with TRBD1. The germline V gene has CDR1 SGHRS and CDR2 YFSETQ. V lost 3 bases and J lost 2; bases outside the gene matches: 13. The CDR3 covers 17 residues. DNA for the CDR3: TGCGCCAGCAGCTCCCGCCTCGGGACAGGTGGAGCCTACGAGCAGTACTTC. Protein product: CASSSRLGTGGAYEQYF.